These 5 T cell receptor beta chains share one sample of origin, sequenced in a study of blood T cell repertoires in COVID-19. The data were produced by immunoSEQ multiplex PCR, yet TCRdb's version contains in-frame clones alone and is incomplete. The data hold approximately 290,000 clones, with more than 85% observed a single time. Input material: peripheral blood. Every receptor here comes from a man aged 30-40 years with acute or convalescent COVID-19.

V and J are TRBV28 and TRBJ1-2; D gene unclear. Per germline, CDR1 MDHEN and CDR2 SYDVKM. Trimming pared 6 bases from V and 7 bases from J, leaving 24 bases between. This CDR3 region has 16 residues. The chain's CDR3 is CASSLIGPGGLSGYTF. The DNA for the CDR3 is TGTGCCAGCAGCCTGATTGGGCCCGGCGGGCTTAGTGGCTACACCTTC.

Only one count was recorded for this clone. The chain couples TRBV2 to TRBJ1-5, with 7 nucleotides matching TRBD1. The germline gives CDR1 SNHLY, CDR2 FYNNEI. With 3 bases clipped from V and 6 bases from J, the junction kept 11 bases outside the gene matches. The CDR3 spans 16 residues. The CDR3 DNA is TGTGCCAGCAGTGACCAAAACAGGGGAAGGGGTCAGCCCCAGCATTTT. This codes for CASSDQNRGRGQPQHF.

The chain recombines TRBV6-5 with TRBJ1-2, with TRBD1 matching over 12 bases. The CDR3 length is 15 residues. With V trimmed by 5 bases and J by 7 bases, 8 bases remained unmatched. Germline values: CDR1 MNHEY, CDR2 SVGAGI. CDR3 residues: CASSQGQGARAGYTF. The CDR3 nucleotides are TGTGCCAGCAGTCAGGGACAGGGGGCGCGGGCTGGCTACACCTTC.

The chain links TRBV18 to TRBJ1-1, with D perhaps TRBD1 (6 bases). This CDR3 has 14 residues. With 4 bases removed from V and 8 bases from J, the gap between germline ends came to 17 bases. Germline assignment: CDR1 KGHSH and CDR2 LQKENI. CDR3 bases: TGTGCCAGCTCACTTTACGACAGGTCCGGCGAAGCTTTCTTT. Translating it yields CASSLYDRSGEAFF.

The chain employs TRBV5-4 and TRBJ2-7; TRBD2 matches 7 bases. Per germline, CDR1 SGHNT and CDR2 YYREEE (reference sequence). J gave up 3 bases and V 0 bases, and 6 bases lay outside the gene matches. This CDR3 has 15 residues. CDR3 sequence (DNA): TGTGCCAGCAGCTTGGCCGTGGGGGGGGGCTACGAGCAGTACTTC. Its translation is CASSLAVGGGYEQYF.